The 8 T cell receptor beta chains below were found in one sample sequenced in a study of T cells in Graves' hyperthyroidism and ophthalmopathy. Amplification yielded TCR beta CDR3 regions, with RNA transcripts as the source. Using the HTBI primer set, a first-round RT-PCR was run on the TCR CDR3. TCRdb re-called the multiplex PCR reads with MiXCR, one entry per CDR3 protein. In the table there are more than 500,000 distinct CDR3 sequences, 14% to 15% of which are singletons. Sample: blood. The source of these receptors is a woman aged 35 to 49 with Graves' ophthalmopathy.

This clonotype came up many times. The chain uses TRBV28 and TRBJ1-2; 7 nucleotides align to TRBD1. The germline CDR1 and CDR2 sequences are MDHEN and SYDVKM. The CDR3 has 14 amino acids. J was trimmed by 8 bases and V by 7 bases; bases with no gene match: 13. CDR3: CASNSDRDYEGYTF. DNA of the CDR3: TGTGCCAGCAATAGCGACAGGGACTATGAGGGCTACACCTTC.

This chain joins TRBV12-3 or TRBV12-4 and TRBJ2-7; 7 positions agree with TRBD1. The CDR3 totals 14 residues. The junction had 5 bases not matched to a gene; V was cut back by 6 bases and J by 0 bases. The CDR3 sequence: CASRQGISSYEQYF. The DNA for the CDR3 is TGTGCCAGCAGACAGGGGATAAGCTCCTACGAGCAGTACTTC.

This clonotype was seen at least ten times. The chain employs TRBV12-3 or TRBV12-4 and TRBJ1-3; 7 bases line up with TRBD1. The CDR3 runs to 15 residues. Unmatched junction bases numbered 4, after V lost 3 bases and J lost 2 bases. CDR3 sequence reads: CASSFPGGTGNTIYF. The CDR3 DNA reads as TGTGCCAGCAGTTTTCCAGGGGGAACTGGAAACACCATATATTTT.

For this clonotype: This clone may be a read error of a much larger clone one base away. V usage is TRBV20-1 and J usage is TRBJ2-4; 11 nucleotides line up with TRBD1. From germline, CDR1 is DFQATT and CDR2 SNEGSKA (reference sequence). CDR3 size: 17 residues. Written as DNA, the CDR3 is TGCAGTGCTAGAGATTGGACAGGGGGCTCGGGCAAAGACATTCAGTACTTC. It is translated as CSARDWTGGSGKDIQYF.

This chain uses TRBV6-2 or TRBV6-3 with TRBJ2-6; perhaps TRBD2 as D (6 bases). This CDR3 spans 18 amino acids. CDR1 is MNHEY and CDR2 is SVGEGT in the germline V gene. V was clipped by 8 bases and J by 3 bases, with 23 bases between them. The CDR3 protein is CASERKGGAPVGANVLTF. The CDR3 DNA sequence: TGTGCCAGCGAGAGGAAGGGCGGGGCCCCTGTTGGGGCCAACGTCCTGACTTTC.

The table lists this clonotype with a few counts. The genes are TRBV9 and TRBJ1-3, with 7 bases aligning to TRBD1. V lost 1 base, J lost 8 bases, and 9 bases stayed unmatched. The CDR3 runs to 15 residues. CDR1 and CDR2 from the germline V gene are SGDLS and YYNGEE. CDR3 nucleotides: TGTGCCAGCAGCGTAAACGGACAGGAGAGGGACACCATATATTTT. Protein: CASSVNGQERDTIYF.

This clonotype appeared many times. This rearrangement joins TRBV15 to TRBJ1-1; 9 bases line up with TRBD1. After removal of 0 bases from V and 5 bases from J, the junction contained 7 bases not matched to a gene. In germline, CDR1 is LNHNV, CDR2 YYDKDF (reference sequence). The length of the CDR3 is 16 residues. Here the CDR3 DNA reads TGTGCCACCAGCAGAGATTTGACAGGGGGGGTGACTGAAGCTTTCTTT. It yields the protein CATSRDLTGGVTEAFF.

In this sample, this clonotype turned up a few times. CDR3 bases: TGTGCCAGCAGTTTCAAAGGTTTGCTCCGTATGAACACTGAAGCTTTCTTT. Translating gives CASSFKGLLRMNTEAFF. V usage is TRBV6-5 and J usage is TRBJ1-1; D uncertain. The CDR3 contains 17 residues. CDR1 and CDR2 (germline): MNHEY, SVGAGI. V was pared by 4 bases and J by 0 bases, with 18 bases between.